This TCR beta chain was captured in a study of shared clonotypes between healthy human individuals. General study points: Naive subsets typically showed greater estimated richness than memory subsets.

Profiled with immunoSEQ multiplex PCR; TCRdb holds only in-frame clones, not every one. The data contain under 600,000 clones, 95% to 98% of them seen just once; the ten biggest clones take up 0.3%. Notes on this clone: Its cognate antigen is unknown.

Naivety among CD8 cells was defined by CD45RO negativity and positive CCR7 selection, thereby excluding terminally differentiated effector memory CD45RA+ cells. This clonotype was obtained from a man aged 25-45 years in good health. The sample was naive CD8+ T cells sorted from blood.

This CDR3 is CASSDTTDTQYF. The CDR3 coding sequence is TGTGCCAGCAGCGATACCACAGATACGCAGTATTTT. This chain links TRBV9 with TRBJ2-3, with unresolved D. Trimming pared 3 bases from V and 2 bases from J, leaving 4 bases between. The germline CDR1 and CDR2 sequences are SGDLS and YYNGEE. This CDR3 is 12 amino acids long.